The sequence of this T cell receptor (beta chain) was determined in a study of CD8+CD57+ T cells in acquired aplastic anemia. Study-wide background: Recorded DNA amounts for sorted CD4+ and CD8+ cells had an average of approximately 3 ug. Roughly 11 million reads, on average, were obtained for CD4+ cells from healthy donors. Findings and limits, study-wide: With respect to CD8+ Simpson's diversity, patients and controls did not differ significantly. Fewer than 30 CD8+ CDR3 sequences were shared between patients and controls.

Germline CDR1 and CDR2: ENHRY and SYGVKD. Trimming shortened V by 10 bases and J by 0 bases, and 9 bases separated the two germline ends. The CDR3 length is 12 residues. As for this clonotype: Antigen: not known.

Researchers used genomic DNA as the template to profile TCR beta VDJ and CDR3. TCRdb redid the calling of the reads with MiXCR, one entry per CDR3 protein. This sample has 100,000 to 150,000 distinct CDR3 sequences, with 48% found just once. V is TRBV10-3 and J is TRBJ1-1; the D is unclear. The sequence was collected from a human donor in good health, serving as a control. Specimen: sorted CD4+, CD8+, or CD8+CD57+ T cells (not recorded which) from PBMCs. This CDR3 is CASTPLNTEAFF. The CDR3 nucleotides read TGTGCCAGCACCCCGTTGAACACTGAAGCTTTCTTT.